This record looks at one T cell receptor beta chain sequence and its context. Its target is unknown. TCRdb's copy holds only in-frame clones and misses some; the assay was immunoSEQ multiplex PCR. There are some 120,000 clones in the sample; approximately 90% occur only once, and under 5.5% lies in the top ten. The sample originates from a study of T cell responses to AZD1222 COVID-19 vaccine. Study-level background: Second-dose intervals of approximately 4 or approximately 12 weeks were pooled. Findings of the study overall: Only 5 or 6 individuals given AZD1222 were seropositive at baseline. In a largely white British group with more females than males, clonal diversity was possibly underestimated. With two AZD1222 doses given, Spike-specific TCR breadth and depth both rose.

The germline gives CDR1 SGHRS, CDR2 YFSETQ. V dropped 6 bases and J dropped 0; count of bases not matched to a gene: 14. The CDR3 extends over 19 amino acids. The material sequenced was peripheral blood, taken on day 0 of AZD1222 vaccination. This sequence was found in an adult in good health. This chain joins TRBV5-1 and TRBJ2-4; 11 bases align to TRBD2. The CDR3 loop reads CASTSGVLAGVLAKNIQYF. The CDR3 region has the DNA TGCGCCAGCACCTCTGGGGTACTAGCGGGGGTGTTAGCCAAAAACATTCAGTACTTC.